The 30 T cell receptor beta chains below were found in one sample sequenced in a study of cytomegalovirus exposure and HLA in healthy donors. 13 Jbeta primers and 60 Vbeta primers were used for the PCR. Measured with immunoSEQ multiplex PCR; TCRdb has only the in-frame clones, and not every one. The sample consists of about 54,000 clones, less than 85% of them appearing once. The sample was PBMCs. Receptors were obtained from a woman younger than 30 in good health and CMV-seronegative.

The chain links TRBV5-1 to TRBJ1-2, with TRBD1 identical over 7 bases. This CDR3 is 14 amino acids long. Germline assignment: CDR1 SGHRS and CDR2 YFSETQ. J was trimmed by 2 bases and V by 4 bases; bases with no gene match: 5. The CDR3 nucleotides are TGCGCCAGCAGCAGAGAGGGACAGAACTATGGCTACACCTTC. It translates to CASSREGQNYGYTF.

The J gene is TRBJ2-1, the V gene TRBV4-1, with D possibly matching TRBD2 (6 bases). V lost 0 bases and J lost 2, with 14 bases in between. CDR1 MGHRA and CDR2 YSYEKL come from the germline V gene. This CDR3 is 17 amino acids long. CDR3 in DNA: TGCGCCAGCAGCCAAGATCTCGGGAGTGGCCCCTACAATGAGCAGTTCTTC. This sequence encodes CASSQDLGSGPYNEQFF.

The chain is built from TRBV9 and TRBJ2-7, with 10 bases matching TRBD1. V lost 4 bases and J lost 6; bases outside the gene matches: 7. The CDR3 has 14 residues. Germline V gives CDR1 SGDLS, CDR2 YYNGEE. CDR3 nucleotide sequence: TGTGCCAGCAGCATCCGGGACAGGGGATTCGAGCAGTACTTC. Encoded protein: CASSIRDRGFEQYF.

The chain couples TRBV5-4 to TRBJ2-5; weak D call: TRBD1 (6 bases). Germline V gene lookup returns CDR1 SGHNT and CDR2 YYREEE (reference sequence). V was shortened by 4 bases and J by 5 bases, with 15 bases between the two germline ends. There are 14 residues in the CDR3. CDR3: CASSATGLGETQYF. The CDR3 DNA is TGTGCCAGCAGCGCAACAGGGTTAGGGGAGACCCAGTACTTC.

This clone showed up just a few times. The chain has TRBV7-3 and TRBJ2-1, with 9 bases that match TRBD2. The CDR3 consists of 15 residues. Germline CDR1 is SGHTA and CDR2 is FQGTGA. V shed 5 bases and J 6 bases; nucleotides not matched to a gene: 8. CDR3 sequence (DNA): TGTGCCAGCAGCGCATTAGCGGGAGATGTCAATGAGCAGTTCTTC. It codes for CASSALAGDVNEQFF.

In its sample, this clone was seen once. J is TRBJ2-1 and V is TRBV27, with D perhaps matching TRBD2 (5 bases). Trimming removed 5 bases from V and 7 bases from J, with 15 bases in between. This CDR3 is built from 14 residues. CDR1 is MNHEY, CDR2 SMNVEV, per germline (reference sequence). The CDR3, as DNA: TGTGCCAGCAGTCAAAGCCATAGCGCAAATGAGCAGTTCTTC. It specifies CASSQSHSANEQFF.

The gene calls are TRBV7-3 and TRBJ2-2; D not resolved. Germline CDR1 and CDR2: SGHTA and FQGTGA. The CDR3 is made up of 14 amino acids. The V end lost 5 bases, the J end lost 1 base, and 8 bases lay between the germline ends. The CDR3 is CASSPQRNTGELFF. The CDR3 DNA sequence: TGTGCCAGCAGCCCGCAGCGGAACACCGGGGAGCTGTTTTTT. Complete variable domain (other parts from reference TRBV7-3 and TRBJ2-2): GAGVSQTPSNKVTEKGKYVELRCDPISGHTALYWYRQSLGQGPEFLIYFQGTGAADDSGLPNDRFFAVRPEGSVSTLKIQRTERGDSAVYLCASSPQRNTGELFFGEGSRLTVL.

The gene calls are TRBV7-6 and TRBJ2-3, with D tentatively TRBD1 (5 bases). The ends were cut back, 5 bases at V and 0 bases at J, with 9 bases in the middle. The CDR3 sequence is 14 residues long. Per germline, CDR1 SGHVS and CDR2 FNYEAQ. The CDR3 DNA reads TGTGCCAGCAGCCTCGGACACAGCACAGATACGCAGTATTTT. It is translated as CASSLGHSTDTQYF. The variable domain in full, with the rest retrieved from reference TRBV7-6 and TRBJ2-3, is GAGVSQSPRYKVTKRGQDVALRCDPISGHVSLYWYRQALGQGPEFLTYFNYEAQQDKSGLPNDRFSAERPEGSISTLTIQRTEQRDSAMYRCASSLGHSTDTQYFGPGTRLTVL.

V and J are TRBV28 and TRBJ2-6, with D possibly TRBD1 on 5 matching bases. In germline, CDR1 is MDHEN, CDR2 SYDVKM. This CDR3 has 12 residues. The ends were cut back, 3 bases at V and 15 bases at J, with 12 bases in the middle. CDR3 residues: CASSFTRQGLTF. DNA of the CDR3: TGTGCCAGCAGTTTTACCAGGCAGGGCCTGACTTTC.

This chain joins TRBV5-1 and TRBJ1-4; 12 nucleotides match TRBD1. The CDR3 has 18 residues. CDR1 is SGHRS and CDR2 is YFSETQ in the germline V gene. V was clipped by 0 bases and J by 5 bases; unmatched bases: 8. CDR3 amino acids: CASSLGRGQGAHNEKLFF. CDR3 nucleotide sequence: TGCGCCAGCAGCTTGGGAAGGGGACAGGGGGCGCACAATGAAAAACTGTTTTTT.

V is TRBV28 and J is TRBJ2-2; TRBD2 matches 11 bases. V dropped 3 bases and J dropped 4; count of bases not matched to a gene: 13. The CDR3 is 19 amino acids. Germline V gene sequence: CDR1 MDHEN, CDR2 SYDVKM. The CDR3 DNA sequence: TGTGCCAGCAGTTTTTCTCTTAGCGGGAGGGACCCACTCACCGGGGAGCTGTTTTTT. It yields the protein CASSFSLSGRDPLTGELFF.

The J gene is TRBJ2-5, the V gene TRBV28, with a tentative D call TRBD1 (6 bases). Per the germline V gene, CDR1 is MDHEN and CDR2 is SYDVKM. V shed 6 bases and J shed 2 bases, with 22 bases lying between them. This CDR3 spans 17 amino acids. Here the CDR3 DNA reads TGTGCCAGCAGCCCGTTTACAGGGCGGGCGTTACAAGAGACCCAGTACTTC. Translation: CASSPFTGRALQETQYF. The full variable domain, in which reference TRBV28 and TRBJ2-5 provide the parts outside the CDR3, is DVKVTQSSRYLVKRTGEKVFLECVQDMDHENMFWYRQDPGLGLRLIYFSYDVKMKEKGDIPEGYSVSREKKERFSLILESASTNQTSMYLCASSPFTGRALQETQYFGPGTRLLVL.

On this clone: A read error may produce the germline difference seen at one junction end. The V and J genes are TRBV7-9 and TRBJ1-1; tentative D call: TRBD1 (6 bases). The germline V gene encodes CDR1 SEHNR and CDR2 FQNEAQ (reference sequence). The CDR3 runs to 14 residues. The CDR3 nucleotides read TGTTCCAGCAGCGCCGGACAGCTGGGAACTGAAGCTTTCTTT. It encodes CSSSAGQLGTEAFF.

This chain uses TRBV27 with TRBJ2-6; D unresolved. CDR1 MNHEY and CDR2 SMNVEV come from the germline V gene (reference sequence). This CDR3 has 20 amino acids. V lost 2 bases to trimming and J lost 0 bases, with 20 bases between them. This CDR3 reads CASSLTPRLGSPSGANVLTF. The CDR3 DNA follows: TGTGCCAGCAGTTTAACGCCCCGATTGGGCAGTCCCTCTGGGGCCAACGTCCTGACTTTC.

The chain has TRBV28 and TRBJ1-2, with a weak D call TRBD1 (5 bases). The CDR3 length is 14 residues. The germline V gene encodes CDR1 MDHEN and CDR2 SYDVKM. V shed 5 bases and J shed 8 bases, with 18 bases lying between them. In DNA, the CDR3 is TGTGCCAGCAGTCCTCAGGGTTGGAAGGAAGGCTACACCTTC. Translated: CASSPQGWKEGYTF.

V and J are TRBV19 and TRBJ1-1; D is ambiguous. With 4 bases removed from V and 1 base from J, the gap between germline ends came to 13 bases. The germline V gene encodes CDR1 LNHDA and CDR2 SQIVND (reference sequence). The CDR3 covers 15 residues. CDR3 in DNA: TGTGCCAGTAGTAGAGACACCTCGGGGAACACTGAAGCTTTCTTT. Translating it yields CASSRDTSGNTEAFF.

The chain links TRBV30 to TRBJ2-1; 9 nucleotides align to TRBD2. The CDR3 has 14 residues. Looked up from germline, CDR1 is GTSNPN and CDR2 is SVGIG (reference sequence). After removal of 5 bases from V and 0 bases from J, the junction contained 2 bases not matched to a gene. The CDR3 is CAWASGVSYNEQFF. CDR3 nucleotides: TGTGCCTGGGCTAGCGGGGTCTCCTACAATGAGCAGTTCTTC.

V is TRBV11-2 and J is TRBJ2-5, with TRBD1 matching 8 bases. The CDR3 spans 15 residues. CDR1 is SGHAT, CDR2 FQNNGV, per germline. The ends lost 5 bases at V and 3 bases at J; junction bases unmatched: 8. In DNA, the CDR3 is TGTGCCAGCAGCCCCACCGGACAGGGAAAAGAGACCCAGTACTTC. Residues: CASSPTGQGKETQYF.

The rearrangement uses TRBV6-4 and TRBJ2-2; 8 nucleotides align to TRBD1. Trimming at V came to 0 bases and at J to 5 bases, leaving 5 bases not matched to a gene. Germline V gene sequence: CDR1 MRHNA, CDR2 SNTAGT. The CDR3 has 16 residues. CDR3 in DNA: TGTGCCAGCAGTGACTCGGTGCAGGGGGCGACCGGGGAGCTGTTTTTT. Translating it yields CASSDSVQGATGELFF.

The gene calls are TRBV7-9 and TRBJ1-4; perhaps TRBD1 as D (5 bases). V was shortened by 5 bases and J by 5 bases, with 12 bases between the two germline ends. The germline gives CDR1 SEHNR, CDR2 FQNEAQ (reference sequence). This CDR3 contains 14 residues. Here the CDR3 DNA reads TGTGCCAGCAGCCCGGGGGGTTCCAATGAAAAACTGTTTTTT. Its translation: CASSPGGSNEKLFF.

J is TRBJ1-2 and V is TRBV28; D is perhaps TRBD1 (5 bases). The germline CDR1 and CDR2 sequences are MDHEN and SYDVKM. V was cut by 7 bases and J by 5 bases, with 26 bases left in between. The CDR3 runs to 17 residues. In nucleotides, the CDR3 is TGTGCCAGCACCATCCCCTGGGGGAGCGGGGAGGGGTATGGCTACACCTTC. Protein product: CASTIPWGSGEGYGYTF.

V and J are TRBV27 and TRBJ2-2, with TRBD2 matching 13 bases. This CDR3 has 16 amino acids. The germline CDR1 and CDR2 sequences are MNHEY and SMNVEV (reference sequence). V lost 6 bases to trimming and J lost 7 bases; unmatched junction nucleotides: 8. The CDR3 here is CASSPGLAGADGELFF. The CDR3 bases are TGTGCCAGCAGCCCCGGACTAGCGGGAGCGGACGGGGAGCTGTTTTTT.

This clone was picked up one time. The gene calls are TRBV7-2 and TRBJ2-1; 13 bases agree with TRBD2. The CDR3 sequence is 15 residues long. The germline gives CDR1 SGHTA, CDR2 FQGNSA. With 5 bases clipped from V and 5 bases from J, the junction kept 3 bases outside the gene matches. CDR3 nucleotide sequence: TGTGCCAGCAGCGAAGGGACTAGCGGGGACAATGAGCAGTTCTTC. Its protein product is CASSEGTSGDNEQFF.

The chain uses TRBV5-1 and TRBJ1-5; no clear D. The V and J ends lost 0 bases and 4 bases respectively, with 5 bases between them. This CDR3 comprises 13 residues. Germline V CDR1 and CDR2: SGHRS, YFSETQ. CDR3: CASSLDRNQPQHF. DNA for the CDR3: TGCGCCAGCAGCTTGGATCGGAATCAGCCCCAGCATTTT.

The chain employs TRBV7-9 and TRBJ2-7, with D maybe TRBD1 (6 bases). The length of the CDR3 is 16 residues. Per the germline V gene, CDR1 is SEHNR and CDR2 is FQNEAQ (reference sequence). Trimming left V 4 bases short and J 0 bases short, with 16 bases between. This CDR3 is CASSSGTGLYSYEQYF. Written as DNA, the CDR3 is TGTGCCAGCAGCTCGGGCACAGGGCTCTACTCCTACGAGCAGTACTTC.

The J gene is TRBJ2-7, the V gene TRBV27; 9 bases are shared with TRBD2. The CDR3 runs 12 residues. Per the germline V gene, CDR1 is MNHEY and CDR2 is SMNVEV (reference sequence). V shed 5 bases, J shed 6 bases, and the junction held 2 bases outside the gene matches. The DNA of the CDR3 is TGTGCCAGCAGTCCTAGCGGGACCGAGCAGTACTTC. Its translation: CASSPSGTEQYF.

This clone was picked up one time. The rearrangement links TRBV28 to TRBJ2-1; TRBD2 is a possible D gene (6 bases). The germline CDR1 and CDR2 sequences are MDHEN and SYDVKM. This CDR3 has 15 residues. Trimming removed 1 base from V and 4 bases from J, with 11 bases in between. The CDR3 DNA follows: TGTGCCAGCAGTTTATTAGCGGCCCCTTACAATGAGCAGTTCTTC. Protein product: CASSLLAAPYNEQFF.

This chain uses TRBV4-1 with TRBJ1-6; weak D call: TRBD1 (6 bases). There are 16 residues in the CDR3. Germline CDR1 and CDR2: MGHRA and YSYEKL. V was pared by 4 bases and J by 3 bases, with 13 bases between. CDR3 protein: CASSRGQAGYNSPLHF. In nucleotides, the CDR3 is TGCGCCAGCAGCCGGGGGCAGGCCGGCTATAATTCACCCCTCCACTTT.

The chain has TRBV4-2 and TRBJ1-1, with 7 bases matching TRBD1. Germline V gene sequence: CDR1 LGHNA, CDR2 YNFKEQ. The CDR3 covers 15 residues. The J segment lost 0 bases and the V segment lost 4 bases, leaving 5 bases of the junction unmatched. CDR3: CASSLGQHLNTEAFF. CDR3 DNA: TGTGCCAGCAGCCTGGGACAGCACCTGAACACTGAAGCTTTCTTT.

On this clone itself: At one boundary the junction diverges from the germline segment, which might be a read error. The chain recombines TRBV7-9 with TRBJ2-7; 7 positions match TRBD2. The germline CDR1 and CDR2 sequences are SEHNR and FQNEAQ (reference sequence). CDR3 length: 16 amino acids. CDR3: CSSSPESGRAFYEQYF. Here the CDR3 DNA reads TGTTCCAGCAGCCCCGAGTCGGGGAGGGCCTTCTACGAGCAGTACTTC.